This is a list of T cell receptor beta chains from one sample in a study of T-cell reconstitution after alpha-beta-depleted transplantation in children. TCRdb reanalysed the PCR reads using MiXCR and keeps one entry per CDR3 protein. This sample has roughly 500,000 distinct CDR3 sequences, with under 15% found just once. This sample comprised PBMCs from the stem cell graft donor, obtained from the stem cell graft. Every receptor here comes from a human donor who donated a stem cell graft to a child with combined immunodeficiency. Each CDR3 is given with its conserved first and last residue. Each record gives: V gene, J gene, CDR3 protein.

TRBV6-5,TRBJ2-1,CASSYRDISYNEQFF
TRBV18,TRBJ2-1,CASSPATSGGATEQFF
TRBV2,TRBJ1-2,CASSNRLYTF
TRBV10-3,TRBJ2-2,CAISEFRSGRTTGELFF
TRBV7-2,TRBJ1-5,CASSSTGSSNQPQHF
TRBV12-3/TRBV12-4,TRBJ1-2,CASSLSTNYGYTF
TRBV20-1,TRBJ2-1,CSARDQLAGYNEQFF
TRBV15,TRBJ2-1,CATSRDRGDEFF
TRBV7-3,TRBJ1-1,CASSFGGTDQAFF
TRBV5-1,TRBJ1-2,CASSFGQGGDYGYTF
TRBV20-1,TRBJ2-1,CSAVGGNNEQFF
TRBV11-2,TRBJ2-1,CASSLVRPSRYNEQFF
TRBV20-1,TRBJ2-3,CSATNPPISTDTQYF
TRBV30,TRBJ2-1,CAWGRIQNEQFF
TRBV29-1,TRBJ1-1,CSVEGKEQGAAFF
TRBV9,TRBJ2-1,CASSEGTASGRQFF
TRBV20-1,TRBJ2-2,CSAPLGGVITGELFF
TRBV20-1,TRBJ2-7,CSARATGPGQYF
TRBV5-8,TRBJ1-5,CASPRDRSNQPQHF
TRBV5-1,TRBJ2-3,CASSPGRADTQYF
TRBV19,TRBJ2-2,CASSRPQGLRELFF
TRBV4-3,TRBJ2-3,CASSQGGRAGDTQYF
TRBV27,TRBJ2-5,CASTGLAGGQETQYF
TRBV4-2,TRBJ2-7,CASSQTASNSYEQYF
TRBV9,TRBJ1-5,CASSVDTLRPQHF